This T cell receptor beta chain was documented in a study of response to subunit inactivated influenza vaccine. Study outcomes and limitations: Researchers suggested that each seasonal influenza vaccination recruits few new T cells.

This clonotype was counted a few times. Its matching antigen is unknown. CDR1 and CDR2 from the germline V gene are SGHRS and YFSETQ. The CDR3 consists of 16 residues. The ends were cut back, 1 base at V and 2 bases at J, with 13 bases in the middle. TCRdb reprocessed the RT-PCR reads with MiXCR, giving one entry per CDR3 protein. The table lists about 500,000 distinct CDR3 sequences, more than 15% of them singletons, with 3% in the top ten. The chain uses TRBV5-1 and TRBJ2-1; the D gene is possibly TRBD2 (6 bases). Source: CD4+ T cells sorted from PBMCs, taken less than 30 months after vaccination. The receptor was derived from a man between 50 and 69 years old who received an inactivated influenza vaccine. The CDR3 bases are TGCGCCAGCAGCTTGAATCCGGGACTTGCCTACAATGAGCAGTTCTTC. This sequence encodes CASSLNPGLAYNEQFF.